A single sample is the source of the 23 T cell receptor beta chains below, sequenced in a study of Graves' ophthalmopathy and Graves' hyperthyroidism (dated by TCRdb to 2016 to 2019). The reads were generated on an Illumina HiSeq 2000. For repertoire sequencing, TCR beta CDR3 regions were amplified from RNA transcripts. HTBI primers and the Qiagen OneStep RT-PCR kit were used in a first-round RT-PCR, which was followed by a second-round multiplex PCR, size selection and purification. TCRdb trimmed the raw reads at Q25, called clones with MiXCR and kept productive beta chains. Rows with one shared CDR3 protein collapse into an entry with the most common genes and DNA. For this sample there are about 370,000 distinct CDR3 sequences; 18% appear just once. The ten largest make up about 1.4% of the sample. The sequencing sample was made of peripheral blood. The receptors were sampled from a woman aged 18-29 years with Graves' ophthalmopathy. Donor details come from another sample of the same person, matched by shared clones.

This clonotype was detected many times. The chain joins TRBV10-3 to TRBJ1-1, with unresolved D. The CDR3 covers 16 residues. Germline CDR1 is ENHRY and CDR2 is SYGVKD. The V end lost 0 bases, the J end lost 4 bases, and 15 bases lay between the germline ends. CDR3 DNA sequence: TGTGCCATCAGTGAGTCGTCGGCAAGGGAGGGCACTGAAGCTTTCTTT. It codes for CAISESSAREGTEAFF.

This clonotype was detected many times. The chain combines TRBV11-2 with TRBJ1-5; 7 positions match TRBD1. The germline V gene encodes CDR1 SGHAT and CDR2 FQNNGV. V lost 4 bases, J lost 0 bases, and 3 bases stayed unmatched. The CDR3 has 15 amino acids. CDR3: CASSSTGVSNQPQHF. The CDR3 DNA sequence: TGTGCCAGCAGCTCAACAGGGGTTAGCAATCAGCCCCAGCATTTT.

On this clonotype itself: One end of the junction does not line up with germline, which may come from a read error. The J gene is TRBJ2-4, the V gene TRBV6-5; the D gene is possibly TRBD2 (7 bases). The CDR3 covers 17 residues. Germline V gene sequence: CDR1 MNHEY, CDR2 SVGAGI. Here the CDR3 DNA reads TGTGCCAGCAGTTACTCCGGGGGCCGACTAGCCAAAAACACTCAGTACTTC. This codes for CASSYSGGRLAKNTQYF.

This clonotype has at least ten counts. The rearrangement uses TRBV6-5 and TRBJ2-5; no reliable D call. This CDR3 spans 13 amino acids. Germline CDR1 is MNHEY and CDR2 is SVGAGI. Trimming cost V 4 bases and J 5 bases, with 11 bases left between them. The chain's CDR3 is CASSWTPGETQYF. The CDR3 nucleotides are TGTGCCAGCAGTTGGACCCCTGGGGAGACCCAGTACTTC.

The V gene is TRBV12-3 or TRBV12-4, the J gene TRBJ2-4; 8 positions match TRBD1. Unmatched junction bases numbered 16, after V lost 9 bases and J lost 9 bases. There are 15 residues in the CDR3. The CDR3: CASRPGTGVYGIQYF. In DNA form, the CDR3 reads TGTGCCAGTCGTCCCGGGACAGGCGTCTACGGCATTCAGTACTTC.

This clonotype was seen many times. The V call is TRBV19, the J call TRBJ1-5; D gene uncertain. Germline V gene data show CDR1 as LNHDA and CDR2 as SQIVND (reference sequence). CDR3 length: 14 residues. V was clipped by 3 bases and J by 6 bases, with 12 bases between them. The CDR3 reads CASSMGRAGQPQHF. The DNA for the CDR3 is TGTGCCAGTAGTATGGGGAGGGCCGGTCAGCCCCAGCATTTT.

There are many counts of this clonotype. CDR3 nucleotide sequence: TGTGCCAGCAGCTTAAAAGACAGGGGGATAAGCTACGAGCAGTACTTC. It translates to CASSLKDRGISYEQYF. This rearrangement joins TRBV7-8 to TRBJ2-7, with 9 nucleotides matching TRBD1. The CDR3 loop spans 16 amino acids. CDR1 and CDR2 (germline): SGHVS, FQNEAQ. Unmatched junction bases numbered 8, after V lost 2 bases and J lost 3 bases.

This clonotype was detected many times. This chain uses TRBV20-1 with TRBJ2-7; TRBD2 matches 12 bases. The V gene's germline CDR1 is DFQATT and CDR2 SNEGSKA (reference sequence). The CDR3 length is 16 residues. Trimming removed 5 bases from V and 4 bases from J; junction bases left unmatched: 12. The CDR3 sequence is CSASRPSGRARYEQYF. CDR3 bases: TGCAGTGCTTCCCGCCCTAGCGGGAGGGCCAGGTACGAGCAGTACTTC.

This clonotype was seen repeatedly, ten times or more. This rearrangement joins TRBV6-2 or TRBV6-3 to TRBJ1-5; 8 bases line up with TRBD1. V gave up 2 bases and J gave up 5 bases; unmatched junction bases: 5. The CDR3 totals 15 residues. Germline loops: CDR1 MNHEY, CDR2 SVGEGT. The CDR3 region has the DNA TGTGCCAGCAGTTACGGACAGGGAGGGTATCAGCCCCAGCATTTT. Amino acids: CASSYGQGGYQPQHF.

This clonotype was counted many times. V usage is TRBV14 and J usage is TRBJ2-7; D gene uncertain. From germline, CDR1 is SGHDN and CDR2 FVKESK. This CDR3 is 11 amino acids long. Between the trimmed V and J ends, which lost 4 bases and 9 bases, there was a span of 10 bases. CDR3 sequence reads: CASSPGIRQYF. CDR3 bases: TGTGCCAGCAGCCCCGGAATCCGGCAGTACTTC.

In its sample, this clonotype was seen many times. The V call is TRBV2, the J call TRBJ1-5; D remains unclear. V was trimmed by 7 bases and J by 1 base, leaving 14 bases between them. The CDR3 spans 15 residues. Germline V gene data show CDR1 as SNHLY and CDR2 as FYNNEI. The CDR3 nucleotides read TGTGCCAGCAAGGGATTGGTAGTGAGCAATCAGCCCCAGCATTTT. Protein sequence: CASKGLVVSNQPQHF.

This clonotype appeared many times. The chain recombines TRBV12-3 or TRBV12-4 with TRBJ1-1; no firm D call. The V gene lost 6 bases and the J gene lost 5 bases, with 16 bases spanning the gap. The CDR3 covers 14 residues. CDR3 DNA: TGTGCCAGCAGCCAAACAGTCCGGAAGACTGAAGCTTTCTTT. Protein sequence: CASSQTVRKTEAFF.

Only one count was recorded for this clonotype. The chain links TRBV7-8 to TRBJ1-1, with a possible D match to TRBD1 (5 bases). Trimming shortened V by 0 bases and J by 10 bases, and 15 bases separated the two germline ends. Germline CDR1 is SGHVS and CDR2 is FQNEAQ. CDR3 length: 14 residues. As DNA, the CDR3 is TGTGCCAGCAGCTTAGCGACGGTAGGGACCGTAGCTTTCTTT. Residues: CASSLATVGTVAFF.

This clonotype was recorded at least ten times. CDR3 nucleotides: TGCAGCGTTGTTCTGGGAGGTACTGAAGCTTTCTTT. It codes for CSVVLGGTEAFF. The chain combines TRBV29-1 with TRBJ1-1; D not certain. The CDR3 runs 12 residues. Germline-derived CDR1 and CDR2 are SQVTM and ANQGSEA. Trimming removed 4 bases at V and 5 bases at J, with 11 bases between.

This clonotype was found many times. The chain couples TRBV15 to TRBJ1-5; D uncertain. This CDR3 contains 15 residues. Trimming left V 0 bases short and J 5 bases short, with 11 bases between. Germline CDR1 is LNHNV and CDR2 is YYDKDF (reference sequence). Here the CDR3 DNA reads TGTGCCACCAGCAGAGATAAGGTCGGGGATCAGCCCCAGCATTTT. Its translation is CATSRDKVGDQPQHF.

The sample holds many counts of this clonotype. J is TRBJ2-2 and V is TRBV24-1, with D hard to call. The V end lost 6 bases, the J end lost 0 bases, and 13 bases lay between the germline ends. The CDR3 consists of 16 residues. Per the germline V gene, CDR1 is KGHDR and CDR2 is SFDVKD. CDR3 region: CATSTPGATNTGELFF. In DNA, the CDR3 is TGTGCCACCAGTACCCCAGGAGCAACGAACACCGGGGAGCTGTTTTTT.

This clonotype was recorded at least ten times. The chain couples TRBV7-8 to TRBJ2-5; D is ambiguous. V lost 5 bases to trimming and J lost 2 bases, with 6 bases between them. The CDR3 is 12 residues long. Germline CDR1 SGHVS, CDR2 FQNEAQ. The CDR3 reads CASSQAQETQYF. The CDR3, as DNA: TGTGCCAGCAGCCAAGCACAAGAGACCCAGTACTTC.

This clonotype was seen ten or more times. The rearrangement links TRBV6-2 or TRBV6-3 to TRBJ2-2; D possibly corresponds to TRBD2 (6 bases). Per the germline V gene, CDR1 is MNHEY and CDR2 is SVGEGT. The V gene lost 7 bases and the J gene lost 4 bases, with 19 bases spanning the gap. The CDR3 consists of 16 residues. CDR3 region: CASIKGGARGTGELFF. The CDR3 region has the DNA TGTGCCAGCATTAAAGGAGGGGCGCGGGGCACCGGGGAGCTGTTTTTT.

The sample holds many counts of this clonotype. This chain joins TRBV11-2 and TRBJ2-2; D gene uncertain. V lost 0 bases and J lost 5, with 7 bases in between. CDR3 length: 14 amino acids. Germline lookup yields CDR1 SGHAT and CDR2 FQNNGV. The CDR3 DNA sequence: TGTGCCAGCAGCTTAGATCCCACAACCGGGGAGCTGTTTTTT. As protein: CASSLDPTTGELFF.

This clonotype came up many times. This chain links TRBV28 with TRBJ1-3; D ambiguous. Germline V gene sequence: CDR1 MDHEN, CDR2 SYDVKM. There are 17 residues in the CDR3. V dropped 1 base and J dropped 2 bases, with 15 bases sitting between them. CDR3 DNA: TGTGCCAGCAGTTTATTTCTGGGGTCGGCGGCTGGAAACACCATATATTTT. Translation: CASSLFLGSAAGNTIYF.

This clonotype has at least ten counts. The chain links TRBV7-6 to TRBJ2-5; the D gene is possibly TRBD1 (6 bases). Germline assignment: CDR1 SGHVS and CDR2 FNYEAQ. The CDR3 sequence is 16 residues long. The V and J ends lost 3 bases and 1 base respectively, with 15 bases between them. The CDR3 bases are TGTGCCAGCAGCTTCCGGACGACAGGCCCCCAAGAGACCCAGTACTTC. Translated, it gives CASSFRTTGPQETQYF.

This clonotype was seen many times. The CDR3 reads CASSSPRGRASYEQYF. The CDR3 region has the DNA TGTGCCAGCAGTTCACCCAGAGGACGGGCCTCCTACGAGCAGTACTTC. The chain couples TRBV28 to TRBJ2-7, with unresolved D. The CDR3 contains 16 residues. The V end lost 4 bases, the J end lost 0 bases, and 16 bases lay between the germline ends. In germline, CDR1 is MDHEN, CDR2 SYDVKM. The full variable domain, with the rest looked up from reference TRBV28 and TRBJ2-7, is DVKVTQSSRYLVKRTGEKVFLECVQDMDHENMFWYRQDPGLGLRLIYFSYDVKMKEKGDIPEGYSVSREKKERFSLILESASTNQTSMYLCASSSPRGRASYEQYFGPGTRLTVT.

As concerns this clonotype: A much larger clonotype is one base distant, so this may be a read error. The J gene is TRBJ2-7, the V gene TRBV5-1; 8 bases match TRBD2. This CDR3 contains 15 residues. Germline CDR1 reads SGHRS; CDR2 reads YFSETQ. Here the CDR3 reads CASRSSGDGNYKQYF. The CDR3 DNA follows: TGCGCCAGCAGGAGTAGCGGGGACGGAAACTACAAGCAGTACTTC.